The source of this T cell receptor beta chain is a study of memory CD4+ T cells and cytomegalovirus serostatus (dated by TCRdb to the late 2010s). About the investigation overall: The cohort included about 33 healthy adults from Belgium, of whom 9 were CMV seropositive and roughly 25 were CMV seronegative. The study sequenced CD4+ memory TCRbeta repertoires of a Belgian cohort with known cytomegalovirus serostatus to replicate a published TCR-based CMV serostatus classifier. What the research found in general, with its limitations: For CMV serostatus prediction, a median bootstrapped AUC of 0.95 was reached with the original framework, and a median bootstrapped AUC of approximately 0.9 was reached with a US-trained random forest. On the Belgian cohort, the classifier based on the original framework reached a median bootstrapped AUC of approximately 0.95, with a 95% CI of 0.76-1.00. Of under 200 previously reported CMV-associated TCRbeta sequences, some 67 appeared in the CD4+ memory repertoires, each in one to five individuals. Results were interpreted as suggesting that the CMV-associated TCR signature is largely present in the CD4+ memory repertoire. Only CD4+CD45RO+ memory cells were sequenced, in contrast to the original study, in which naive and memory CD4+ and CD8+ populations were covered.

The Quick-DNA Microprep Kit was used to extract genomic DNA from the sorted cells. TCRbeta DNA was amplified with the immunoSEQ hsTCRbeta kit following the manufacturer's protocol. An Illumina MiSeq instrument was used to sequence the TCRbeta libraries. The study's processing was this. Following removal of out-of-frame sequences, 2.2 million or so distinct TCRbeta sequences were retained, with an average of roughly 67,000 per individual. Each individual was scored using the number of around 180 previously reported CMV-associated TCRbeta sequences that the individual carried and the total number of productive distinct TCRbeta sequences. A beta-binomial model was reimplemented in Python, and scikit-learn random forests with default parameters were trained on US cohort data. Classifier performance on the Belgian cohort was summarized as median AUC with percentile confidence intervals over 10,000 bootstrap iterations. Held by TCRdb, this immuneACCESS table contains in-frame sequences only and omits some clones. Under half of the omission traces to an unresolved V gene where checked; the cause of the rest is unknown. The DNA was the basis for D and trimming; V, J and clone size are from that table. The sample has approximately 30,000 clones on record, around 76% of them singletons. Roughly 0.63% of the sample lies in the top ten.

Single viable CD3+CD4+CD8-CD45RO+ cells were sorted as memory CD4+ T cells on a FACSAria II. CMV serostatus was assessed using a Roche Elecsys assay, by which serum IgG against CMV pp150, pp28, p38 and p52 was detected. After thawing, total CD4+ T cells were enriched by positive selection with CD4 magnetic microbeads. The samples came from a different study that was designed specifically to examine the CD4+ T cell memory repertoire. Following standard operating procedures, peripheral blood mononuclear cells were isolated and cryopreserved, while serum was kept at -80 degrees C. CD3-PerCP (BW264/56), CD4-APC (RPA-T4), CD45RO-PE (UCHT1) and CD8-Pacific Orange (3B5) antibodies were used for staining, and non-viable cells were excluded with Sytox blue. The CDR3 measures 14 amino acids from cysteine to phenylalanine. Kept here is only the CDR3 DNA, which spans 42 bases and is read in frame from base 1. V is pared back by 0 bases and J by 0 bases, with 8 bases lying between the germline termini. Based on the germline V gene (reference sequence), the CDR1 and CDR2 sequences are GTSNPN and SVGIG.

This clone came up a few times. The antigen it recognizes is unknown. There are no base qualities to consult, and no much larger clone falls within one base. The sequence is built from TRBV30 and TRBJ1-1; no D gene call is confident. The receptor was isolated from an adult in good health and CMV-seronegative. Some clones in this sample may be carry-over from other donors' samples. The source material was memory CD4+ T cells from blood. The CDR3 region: CAWSVQSLNTEAFF. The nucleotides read TGTGCCTGGAGTGTACAGTCCCTGAACACTGAAGCTTTCTTT.